These T cell receptor beta chains were read from a single sample in a study of technical replicates of blood from a few donors. Sequencing used immunoSEQ multiplex PCR; TCRdb keeps in-frame clones, though not all of them. The sample contains 75,000 to 90,000 clones, roughly 96% of which appear only once. The specimen was T cells isolated from PBMCs. These receptors were collected from a human donor in good health. The CDR3 runs from the conserved cysteine through the conserved F or W. A D gene is named only where the DNA matches it firmly. Clone size is given for some rows only: seen once, a few or many times, or a class if the clone is expanded.

J gene,V gene,clone size,D gene,CDR3 protein,CDR3 DNA
TRBJ2-7,TRBV7-2,-,TRBD2,CASSPGLAGGYSYEQYF,TGTGCCAGCAGCCCTGGACTAGCGGGAGGATACTCCTACGAGCAGTACTTC
TRBJ2-5,TRBV7-7,-,-,CASSPSDSQETQYF,TGTGCCAGCAGCCCCTCGGACAGTCAAGAGACCCAGTACTTC
TRBJ1-1,TRBV11-2,-,-,CASSQGRVLLNTEAFF,TGTGCCAGCTCCCAAGGGAGGGTTCTCTTGAACACTGAAGCTTTCTTT
TRBJ2-7,TRBV27,-,-,CASSLGGSYEQYF,TGTGCCAGCAGTTTGGGGGGCTCCTACGAGCAGTACTTC
TRBJ2-2,TRBV11-3,-,-,CASSLSWERTNTGELFF,TGTGCCAGCAGCTTATCTTGGGAGAGGACGAACACCGGGGAGCTGTTTTTT
TRBJ2-3,TRBV7-3,-,TRBD2,CASSSLAVSTDTQYF,TGTGCCAGCAGCTCCCTAGCGGTTAGCACAGATACGCAGTATTTT
TRBJ1-5,TRBV19,-,-,CASGTQNNQPQHF,TGTGCCAGCGGGACACAAAACAATCAGCCCCAGCATTTT
TRBJ2-1,TRBV29-1,-,TRBD2,CSVSGTSGSDEQFF,TGCAGCGTGTCGGGGACTAGCGGGAGTGATGAGCAGTTCTTC
TRBJ1-2,TRBV29-1,-,-,CSVEGRGRNYGYTF,TGCAGCGTTGAAGGTAGGGGTCGGAACTATGGCTACACCTTC
TRBJ2-7,TRBV7-2,-,TRBD1,CASSLGGQFYEQYF,TGTGCCAGCAGCTTAGGGGGACAGTTCTACGAGCAGTACTTC
TRBJ1-1,TRBV19,-,-,CASSIQAGYTEAFF,TGTGCCAGTAGTATCCAGGCAGGGTATACTGAAGCTTTCTTT
TRBJ2-1,TRBV6-5,-,-,CASSYSHSYNEQFF,TGTGCCAGCAGTTACTCACACTCCTACAATGAGCAGTTCTTC
TRBJ2-7,TRBV2,-,-,CASITHGYEQYF,TGTGCCAGCATAACACATGGCTACGAGCAGTACTTC
TRBJ2-6,TRBV29-1,-,-,CSVEGREAGANVLTF,TGCAGCGTTGAGGGCAGGGAAGCTGGGGCCAACGTCCTGACTTTC
TRBJ1-1,TRBV6-5,-,TRBD1,CASKVDRDTEAFF,TGTGCCAGCAAGGTTGACAGGGACACTGAAGCTTTCTTT
TRBJ1-1,TRBV5-4,-,-,CASSLGVNTEAFF,TGTGCCAGCAGCTTAGGGGTGAACACTGAAGCTTTCTTT
TRBJ2-2,TRBV29-1,-,-,CSVSVTNTGELFF,TGCAGCGTGTCGGTAACGAACACCGGGGAGCTGTTTTTT
TRBJ2-1,TRBV5-1,-,-,CASSLRDDEQFF,TGCGCCAGCAGCCTCAGGGATGATGAGCAGTTCTTC
TRBJ1-1,TRBV5-8,-,-,CASSLGGDTEAFF,TGTGCCAGCAGCTTGGGAGGAGACACTGAAGCTTTCTTT
TRBJ1-4,TRBV11-3,-,-,CASSFDSSNEKLFF,TGTGCCAGCAGCTTCGACAGTAGTAATGAAAAACTGTTTTTT
TRBJ1-1,TRBV6-6,-,-,CASSFVLNTEAFF,TGTGCCAGCAGTTTCGTATTGAACACTGAAGCTTTCTTT
TRBJ1-1,TRBV27,-,TRBD1,CASSPGQVSLVRAFF,TGTGCCAGCAGTCCGGGACAGGTGAGTCTGGTGCGAGCTTTCTTT
TRBJ2-5,TRBV14,once,-,CASSPQGYQETQYF,TGTGCCAGCAGCCCACAGGGTTACCAAGAGACCCAGTACTTC
TRBJ2-3,TRBV9,-,TRBD2,CASSISRAGGTDTQYF,TGTGCCAGCAGCATTTCCCGAGCGGGGGGCACAGATACGCAGTATTTT
TRBJ2-4,TRBV15,-,-,CATSREWGEAIQYF,TGTGCCACCAGCAGAGAATGGGGGGAGGCCATTCAGTACTTC
TRBJ2-7,TRBV23-1,-,-,CASSQRIQSGNSSNYEQYF,TGCGCCAGCAGTCAACGGATCCAGTCAGGGAATTCAAGTAATTACGAGCAGTACTTC